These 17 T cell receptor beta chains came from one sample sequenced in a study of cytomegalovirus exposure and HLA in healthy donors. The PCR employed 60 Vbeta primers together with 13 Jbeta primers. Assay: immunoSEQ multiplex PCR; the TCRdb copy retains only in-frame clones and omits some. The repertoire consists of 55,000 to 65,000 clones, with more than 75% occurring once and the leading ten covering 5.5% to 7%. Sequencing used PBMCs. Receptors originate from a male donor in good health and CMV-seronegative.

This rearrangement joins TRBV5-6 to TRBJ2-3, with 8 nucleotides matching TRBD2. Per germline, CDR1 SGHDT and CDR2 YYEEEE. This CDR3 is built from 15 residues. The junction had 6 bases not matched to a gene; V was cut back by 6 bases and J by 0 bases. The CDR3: CASTDSGVSTDTQYF. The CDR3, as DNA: TGTGCCAGCACTGATAGCGGGGTTAGCACAGATACGCAGTATTTT.

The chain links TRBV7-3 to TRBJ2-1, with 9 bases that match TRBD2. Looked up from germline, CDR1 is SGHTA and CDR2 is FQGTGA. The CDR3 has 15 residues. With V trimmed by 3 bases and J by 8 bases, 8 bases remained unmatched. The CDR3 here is CASSLLGGRDYEQFF. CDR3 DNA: TGTGCCAGCAGCTTGTTGGGCGGGAGGGACTATGAGCAGTTCTTC.

CDR3 protein: CASSLRRGGLGEAFF. Here the CDR3 DNA reads TGTGCCAGCAGCTTACGTAGGGGGGGCTTGGGTGAAGCTTTCTTT. The genes are TRBV5-6 and TRBJ1-1; D may be TRBD1 (6 bases). V lost 2 bases and J 7 bases, leaving 18 bases between the germline ends. The CDR3 has 15 residues. Germline loops: CDR1 SGHDT, CDR2 YYEEEE.

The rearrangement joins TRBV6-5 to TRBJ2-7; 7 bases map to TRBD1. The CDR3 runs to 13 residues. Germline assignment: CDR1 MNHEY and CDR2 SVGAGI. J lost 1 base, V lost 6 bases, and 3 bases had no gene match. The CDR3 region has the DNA TGTGCCAGCAGGAAGACAGGGTCCTACGAGCAGTACTTC. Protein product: CASRKTGSYEQYF.

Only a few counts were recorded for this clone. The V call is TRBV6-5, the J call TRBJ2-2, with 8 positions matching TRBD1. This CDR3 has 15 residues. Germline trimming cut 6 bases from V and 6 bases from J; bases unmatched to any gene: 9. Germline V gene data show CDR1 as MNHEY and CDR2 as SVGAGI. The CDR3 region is CASRLDRGSAGELFF. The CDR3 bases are TGTGCCAGCAGACTCGACAGGGGATCTGCCGGGGAGCTGTTTTTT.

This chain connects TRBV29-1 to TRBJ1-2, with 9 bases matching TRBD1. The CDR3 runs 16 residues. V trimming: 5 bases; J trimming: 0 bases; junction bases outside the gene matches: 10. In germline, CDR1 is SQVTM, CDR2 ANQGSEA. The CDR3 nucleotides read TGCAGCGTTCTGGACAGGGGTCGTGTGGCTAACTATGGCTACACCTTC. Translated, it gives CSVLDRGRVANYGYTF.

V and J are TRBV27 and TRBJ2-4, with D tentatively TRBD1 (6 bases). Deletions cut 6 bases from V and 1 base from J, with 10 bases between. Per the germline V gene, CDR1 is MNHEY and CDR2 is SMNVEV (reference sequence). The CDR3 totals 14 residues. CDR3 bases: TGTGCCAGCAGCGACACAGGGGCCAAAAACATTCAGTACTTC. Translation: CASSDTGAKNIQYF.

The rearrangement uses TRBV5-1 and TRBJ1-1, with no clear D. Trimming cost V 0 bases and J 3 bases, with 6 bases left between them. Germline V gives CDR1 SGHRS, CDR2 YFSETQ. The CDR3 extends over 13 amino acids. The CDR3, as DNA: TGCGCCAGCAGCTTGGACGGGTACACTGAAGCTTTCTTT. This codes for CASSLDGYTEAFF.

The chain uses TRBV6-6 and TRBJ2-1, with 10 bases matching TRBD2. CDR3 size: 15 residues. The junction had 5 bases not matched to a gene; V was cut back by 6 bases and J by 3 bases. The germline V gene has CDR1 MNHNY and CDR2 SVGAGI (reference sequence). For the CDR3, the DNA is TGTGCCAGCAGCGTAACTAGCGGGGACTACAATGAGCAGTTCTTC. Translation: CASSVTSGDYNEQFF.

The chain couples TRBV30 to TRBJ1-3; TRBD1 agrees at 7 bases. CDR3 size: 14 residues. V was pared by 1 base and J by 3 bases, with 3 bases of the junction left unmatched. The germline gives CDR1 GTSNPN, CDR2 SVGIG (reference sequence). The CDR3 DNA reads TGTGCCTGGAGTGAAGGGGGCTTTGGAAACACCATATATTTT. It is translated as CAWSEGGFGNTIYF.

The CDR3 bases are TGTGCTAGTGGTTTGGGAAGGCGGACAGGGCATGAGCAGTTCTTC. Protein product: CASGLGRRTGHEQFF. V and J are TRBV12-5 and TRBJ2-1, with 8 bases fitting TRBD1. The CDR3 has 15 amino acids. Germline CDR1 reads LGHNT; CDR2 reads FRNRAP. V gave up 1 base and J gave up 8 bases; unmatched junction bases: 7.

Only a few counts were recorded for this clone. CDR3 in amino acids: CASTKDKNTEAFF. The DNA for the CDR3 is TGTGCCAGCACCAAAGACAAGAACACTGAAGCTTTCTTT. The V call is TRBV2, the J call TRBJ1-1; no clear D. The CDR3 has 13 residues. Trimming removed 7 bases at V and 1 base at J, with 10 bases between. Per the germline V gene, CDR1 is SNHLY and CDR2 is FYNNEI.

The CDR3 nucleotides are TGTGCCAGTAGCGATCGGGGGTCTAATGAAAAACTGTTTTTT. This gives the protein CASSDRGSNEKLFF. The chain employs TRBV19 and TRBJ1-4; the D gene is possibly TRBD1 (5 bases). V dropped 6 bases and J dropped 3 bases, with 11 bases sitting between them. Looked up from germline, CDR1 is LNHDA and CDR2 is SQIVND (reference sequence). The CDR3 is made up of 14 amino acids.

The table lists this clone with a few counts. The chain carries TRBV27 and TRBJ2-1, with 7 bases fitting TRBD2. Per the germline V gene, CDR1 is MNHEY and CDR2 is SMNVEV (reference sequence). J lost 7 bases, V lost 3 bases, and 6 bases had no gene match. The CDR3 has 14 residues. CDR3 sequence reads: CASSLVGGYNEQFF. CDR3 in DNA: TGTGCCAGCAGTTTGGTGGGAGGGTATAATGAGCAGTTCTTC.

CDR3 DNA: TGTGCCAGCAGTACCGGACTAGCAGCCTACAATGAGCAGTTCTTC. Its protein is CASSTGLAAYNEQFF. The rearrangement joins TRBV27 to TRBJ2-1; 8 nucleotides line up with TRBD2. Trimming at V came to 5 bases and at J to 2 bases, leaving 5 bases not matched to a gene. The CDR3 extends over 15 amino acids. Germline CDR1 MNHEY, CDR2 SMNVEV (reference sequence).

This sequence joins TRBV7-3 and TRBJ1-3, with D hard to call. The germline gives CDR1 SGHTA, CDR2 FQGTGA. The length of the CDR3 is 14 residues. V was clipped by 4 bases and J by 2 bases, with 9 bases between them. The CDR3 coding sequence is TGTGCCAGCAGCTCTACGGGTCCTGGAAACACCATATATTTT. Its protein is CASSSTGPGNTIYF. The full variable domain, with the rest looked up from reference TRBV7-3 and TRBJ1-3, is GAGVSQTPSNKVTEKGKYVELRCDPISGHTALYWYRQSLGQGPEFLIYFQGTGAADDSGLPNDRFFAVRPEGSVSTLKIQRTERGDSAVYLCASSSTGPGNTIYFGEGSWLTVV.

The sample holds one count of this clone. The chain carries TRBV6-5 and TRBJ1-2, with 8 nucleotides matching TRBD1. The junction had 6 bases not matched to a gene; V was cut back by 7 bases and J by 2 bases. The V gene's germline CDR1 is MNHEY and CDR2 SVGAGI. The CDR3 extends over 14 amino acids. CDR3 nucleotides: TGTGCCAGCAATACAGGGGGAGTAAACTATGGCTACACCTTC. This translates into CASNTGGVNYGYTF.